These T cell receptor beta chains were read from a single sample in a study of T cell responses to AZD1222 COVID-19 vaccine. TCRdb's copy holds only in-frame clones and misses some; the assay was immunoSEQ multiplex PCR. The sample has 95,000 to 150,000 clones; 70% to 90% are singletons. Here the sequenced sample was peripheral blood, taken on day 0 of AZD1222 vaccination. These receptors all stem from an adult in good health. Both conserved end residues are part of each CDR3. D genes are given only for firm matches. A row's size may be missing; if present it is once, few, many or a size class.

V gene,J gene,D gene,clone size,CDR3 DNA,CDR3 protein
TRBV12-5,TRBJ2-3,-,-,TGTGCTAGTGGTTTGGTAGACGGATTTGTGGGCGAGAGCACAGATACGCAGTATTTT,CASGLVDGFVGESTDTQYF
TRBV6-2/TRBV6-3,TRBJ2-7,TRBD1,-,TGTGCCAGCAGTTACTCAGGGACAGGCTACGAGCAGTACTTC,CASSYSGTGYEQYF
TRBV7-9,TRBJ1-2,-,-,TGTGCCAGCAGCTTGAACAGACTCTATGGCTACACCTTC,CASSLNRLYGYTF
TRBV5-4,TRBJ2-1,-,-,TGTGCCAGCAGCCCACCACAGGGTCGAGAGCAGTTCTTC,CASSPPQGREQFF
TRBV5-6,TRBJ2-3,-,-,TGTGCCAGCAGCTCACTCTCTCGCCGACAGCCAACTGAAGATACGCAGTATTTT,CASSSLSRRQPTEDTQYF
TRBV29-1,TRBJ2-7,TRBD2,-,TGCAGCGTTGAATTTTCCGGGAGGAGGGGCTACGAGCAGTACTTC,CSVEFSGRRGYEQYF
TRBV4-1,TRBJ1-5,-,-,TGCGCCAGCAGCCAAGATTTCCCCCCAGACAGGCTCAATAGCAATCAGCCCCAGCATTTT,CASSQDFPPDRLNSNQPQHF
TRBV18,TRBJ1-3,-,-,TGTGCCAGCTCAATGGAGGACTCTGGAAACACCATATATTTT,CASSMEDSGNTIYF
TRBV10-3,TRBJ2-7,-,-,TGTGCCATCAGTGAGTCTGGAAAGACCTACGAGCAGTACTTC,CAISESGKTYEQYF
TRBV15,TRBJ1-1,-,-,TGTGCCACCAGCAGAAACTGGGGCACTGAAGCTTTCTTT,CATSRNWGTEAFF
TRBV19,TRBJ1-5,TRBD1,-,TGTGCCAGCCAGGGACAGTATAGCAATCAGCCCCAGCATTTT,CASQGQYSNQPQHF
TRBV3-1/TRBV3-2,TRBJ1-2,-,-,TGTGCCAGCAGCCAAGATGCACAGATCCCTAACTATGGCTACACCTTC,CASSQDAQIPNYGYTF
TRBV24-1,TRBJ2-2,-,-,TGTGCCACCAGTGAAAGGATACAACTTACTGGCCTCCTGAAGAACACCGGGGAGCTGTTTTTT,CATSERIQLTGLLKNTGELFF
TRBV27,TRBJ1-5,-,once,TGTGCCAGCTGGGACGGCAATCAGCCCCAGCATTTT,CASWDGNQPQHF
TRBV5-1,TRBJ1-1,TRBD1,-,TGCGCCAGCAGCTTGGCCCCAGGGGGCACTGAAGCTTTCTTT,CASSLAPGGTEAFF
TRBV30,TRBJ2-7,TRBD2,-,TGTGCCTGGAGTGTAGGTAGCGGGGGACCCTACGAGCAGTACTTC,CAWSVGSGGPYEQYF
TRBV14,TRBJ2-1,TRBD2,-,TGTGCCAGCAGTGAGACCGGGACTAGCGGGAAAAATGAGCAGTTCTTC,CASSETGTSGKNEQFF
TRBV18,TRBJ2-2,-,few,TGTGCCAGCTCACTCCAGGGATTAGATAACACCGGGGAGCTGTTTTTT,CASSLQGLDNTGELFF
TRBV15,TRBJ2-1,TRBD2,-,TGTGCCACCAGCAGAGATCGGGCGGGAGTTGGAGATGAGCAGTTCTTC,CATSRDRAGVGDEQFF
TRBV7-2,TRBJ2-5,TRBD2,-,TGTGCCAGCAGCTCCTTTGCCGGGACTAGCGGGAGCGTTCAGACCCAGTACTTC,CASSSFAGTSGSVQTQYF
TRBV7-3,TRBJ1-2,TRBD1,-,TGTGCCAGCAGCTTACACGGGACAGGGGATGGGGGCTACACCTTC,CASSLHGTGDGGYTF
TRBV29-1,TRBJ2-7,TRBD2,-,TGCAGCGTTGAAGATCTGGCAGGTGCGGGAGACGGTTACGAGCAGTACTTC,CSVEDLAGAGDGYEQYF
TRBV21-1,TRBJ1-5,-,-,TGTGCCAGCAGCAAAAGCGAAATGAGCCGGGACGCCAGGATTACCAATCAGCCCCAGCATTTT,CASSKSEMSRDARITNQPQHF
TRBV11-3,TRBJ2-7,TRBD2,-,TGTGCCAGCAGCTCGATAGGACTAGCGGGAATCCGCTACGAGCAGTACTTC,CASSSIGLAGIRYEQYF
TRBV19,TRBJ1-1,TRBD1,-,TGTGCCAGTAGTAGGGGCGGGACAGGCCTGAACACTGAAGCTTTCTTT,CASSRGGTGLNTEAFF
TRBV19,TRBJ1-5,-,-,TGTGCCAGTAGTACCCGACAGGCGCCCCAGCATTTT,CASSTRQAPQHF
TRBV27,TRBJ2-7,TRBD2,-,TGTGCCAGCAGTCCCGCCGGACTAGTGATTTACTACGAGCAGTACTTC,CASSPAGLVIYYEQYF
TRBV28,TRBJ1-5,-,-,TGTGCCAGCAGTTCGGACAGTATCAGCAATCAGCCCCAGCATTTT,CASSSDSISNQPQHF
TRBV5-6,TRBJ1-1,-,-,TGTGCCAGCAGCGAGGCGGTGGACCCGCGGAACACTGAAGCTTTCTTT,CASSEAVDPRNTEAFF
TRBV6-5,TRBJ1-2,-,-,TGTGCCAGCAGTTACGGCCCCCGATCTGGCTACACCTTC,CASSYGPRSGYTF
TRBV4-3,TRBJ2-7,-,-,TGCGCCAGCAGCCAAGATCGAAGCGGGTCCTACGAGCAGTACTTC,CASSQDRSGSYEQYF
TRBV25-1,TRBJ1-1,-,-,TGTGCCAGCAGTGAGAACAGGCCGTTGACTGAAGCTTTCTTT,CASSENRPLTEAFF
TRBV29-1,TRBJ1-1,-,-,TGCAGCGTTGAGTATTGGGGGAGGGAAAAGATTGCTTTCTTT,CSVEYWGREKIAFF
TRBV5-4,TRBJ1-1,-,-,TGTGCCAGCAGCTTAGGACGGCTAGGGACTGAAGCTTTCTTT,CASSLGRLGTEAFF
TRBV27,TRBJ1-1,-,-,TGTGCCAGCAAGAGGGGTAGTACTGAAGCTTTCTTT,CASKRGSTEAFF
TRBV29-1,TRBJ1-1,-,once,TGCAGCGTTGGAACAGGGCAAGGCGCTTTCTTT,CSVGTGQGAFF
TRBV27,TRBJ1-1,TRBD1,-,TGTGCCAGCAGATTCATTTTTAACCCCAGGACAGGGGGGAGTACTGAAGCTTTCTTT,CASRFIFNPRTGGSTEAFF
TRBV20-1,TRBJ2-1,-,-,TGCAGTGCTAGTGGGGAGAACAATGAGCAGTTCTTC,CSASGENNEQFF
TRBV19,TRBJ1-2,TRBD1,-,TGTGCCAGTAGTATAGCGGACAGGCGAAACTATGGCTACACCTTC,CASSIADRRNYGYTF
TRBV5-1,TRBJ2-1,-,-,TGCGCCAGCAGCTTGGCGGGTAGCTCCTACAATGAGCAGTTCTTC,CASSLAGSSYNEQFF
TRBV10-3,TRBJ2-7,-,-,TGTGCCATCAGTTCGGGGGCAGGTAAAGGTAGCGGATCCTACGAGCAGTACTTC,CAISSGAGKGSGSYEQYF
TRBV27,TRBJ2-7,TRBD2,once,TGTGCCAGCAGACTAGCGGGAGGTTCCTACGAGCAGTACTTC,CASRLAGGSYEQYF
TRBV21-1,TRBJ2-2,-,-,TGTGCCAGCAGCAAAGGAGCAGCGGGAGAAAGCGGGGAGCTGTTTTTT,CASSKGAAGESGELFF
TRBV7-9,TRBJ1-2,-,-,TGTGCCAGCAGCTTAGACCAGGCCAACTATGGCTACACCTTC,CASSLDQANYGYTF
TRBV13,TRBJ1-2,-,-,TGTGCCAGCAGCTTGGATCAGGCAGCATATGGCTACACCTTC,CASSLDQAAYGYTF
TRBV5-1,TRBJ2-1,-,few,TGCGCCAGCAGCGGTCAGGGCTCCTACAATGAGCAGTTCTTC,CASSGQGSYNEQFF
TRBV29-1,TRBJ2-7,-,-,TGCAGCGTAGTCGACCCCCGTCGTGCCTACGAGCAGTACTTC,CSVVDPRRAYEQYF
TRBV2,TRBJ2-7,TRBD2,once,TGTGCCAGCAGGAGAGGACTAGCGGCGAGCTACGAGCAGTACTTC,CASRRGLAASYEQYF
TRBV6-1,TRBJ2-7,TRBD2,-,TGTGCCAGCAGTCATAGCGGGAGTATATCCCACGAGCAGTACTTC,CASSHSGSISHEQYF
TRBV7-9,TRBJ1-4,-,-,TGTGCCAGCAGCGACTTAGGGGGGGACGATGAAAAACTGTTTTTT,CASSDLGGDDEKLFF
TRBV5-6,TRBJ2-3,-,-,TGTGCCAGCAGCCGGACGGGAGTTAGCACAGATACGCAGTATTTT,CASSRTGVSTDTQYF
TRBV6-2/TRBV6-3,TRBJ2-4,-,-,TGTGCCAGCAGTGGACGAGGGCTAGCCAAAAACATTCAGTACTTC,CASSGRGLAKNIQYF
TRBV19,TRBJ1-5,-,-,TGTGCCAGTAGTATAGTCGGGAGGGGCAATCAGCCCCAGCATTTT,CASSIVGRGNQPQHF
TRBV6-2/TRBV6-3,TRBJ2-7,-,-,TGTGCCAGCAGTCGCGCCTACGAGCAGTACTTC,CASSRAYEQYF
TRBV7-9,TRBJ2-7,-,-,TGTGCCAGCAGCTTAGATTTTGCGGGCTACGAGCAGTACTTC,CASSLDFAGYEQYF
TRBV24-1,TRBJ2-1,TRBD1,-,TGTGCCACCAGTGAGTCGGCAGGGGGACCCTACAATGAGCAGTTCTTC,CATSESAGGPYNEQFF
TRBV9,TRBJ2-7,TRBD1,once,TGTGCCAGCAGCGTTAACAGGGGGTATGAGGATCCCCAAGCGGAGCAGTACTTC,CASSVNRGYEDPQAEQYF
TRBV5-1,TRBJ2-5,-,-,TGCGCCAGCAGCTTGGGTCTAGGCACAAACAAAGAGACCCAGTACTTC,CASSLGLGTNKETQYF
TRBV29-1,TRBJ1-2,-,-,TGCAGCGTTGAAGGGGATCCAGGTGGCTACACCTTC,CSVEGDPGGYTF
TRBV11-3,TRBJ1-6,-,-,TGTGCCAGCAGCTTAGAGGGGCCAGGGGAATATAATTCACCCCTCCACTTT,CASSLEGPGEYNSPLHF